The 4 T cell receptor beta chains given below trace back to one sample, sequenced in a study of T cells in women clearing cervical HPV infection. Some clones are missing from TCRdb's copy, which holds only in-frame ones; the method was immunoSEQ multiplex PCR. This sample's clone table lists 10,000 to 15,000 clones. Sequences were obtained from blood buffy coat. The receptors derive from a woman aged 18 to 75 with a cervical HPV16 infection that either progressed to CIN3+ or cleared (not recorded which).

A word on this clone: The read is 3 residues too short to cover the CDR3 end, so that end is filled in from the germline J gene. V is TRBV12-3 or TRBV12-4 and J is TRBJ2-3; D perhaps matches TRBD1 (6 bases). The V end was cut by 10 bases, the J end by 2 bases, with 16 bases between. The CDR3 loop spans 14 amino acids. This CDR3 reads CATNTGKHTDTQYF. Incomplete CDR3 DNA: TGTGCCACCAATACAGGGAAGCACACAGATACG.

About this clone: The read stops 3 residues short of the end of the CDR3; the missing end is completed from the germline J gene. J is TRBJ1-1 and V is TRBV5-4, with 11 nucleotides matching TRBD1. CDR1 and CDR2 (germline): SGHNT, YYREEE (reference sequence). This CDR3 is 15 amino acids long. The J segment lost 6 bases and the V segment lost 4 bases, leaving 8 bases of the junction unmatched. The CDR3 here is CASSNRTGGASEAFF. The sequenced CDR3 bases are TGTGCCAGCAGCAATAGGACAGGGGGCGCATCTGAA. The complete variable domain, with remaining parts taken from reference TRBV5-4 and TRBJ1-1, reads ETGVTQSPTHLIKTRGQQVTLRCSSQSGHNTVSWYQQALGQGPQFIFQYYREEENGRGNFPPRFSGLQFPNYSSELNVNALELDDSALYLCASSNRTGGASEAFFGQGTRLTVV.

Remarks on this clone: From the germline J gene comes the end of the CDR3, since the read stops 3 residues before it. The rearrangement joins TRBV19 to TRBJ2-1; maybe TRBD1 (6 bases). Deletions cut 9 bases from V and 0 bases from J, with 12 bases between. The CDR3 extends over 14 amino acids. CDR1 and CDR2 from the germline V gene are LNHDA and SQIVND (reference sequence). The chain's CDR3 is CASTRGNSYNEQFF. The sequenced part of the CDR3 DNA is TGTGCCAGCACCAGGGGAAACTCCTACAATGAG.

In regard to this clone: The read finishes 3 residues shy of the CDR3 end, and the germline J gene is used to complete it. This chain links TRBV7-2 with TRBJ2-1; weak D call: TRBD1 (6 bases). CDR3 length: 14 residues. The V end was cut by 8 bases, the J end by 4 bases, with 15 bases between. CDR1 SGHTA and CDR2 FQGNSA come from the germline V gene. CDR3 sequence: CASQKGQIYNEQFF. CDR3 DNA (partial): TGTGCCAGCCAGAAGGGACAAATATACAATGAG.